The following is a TCR beta chain sequence with its context. The antigen is unknown. Within the ViraFEST assay, antigen-specific CD4+ T cells underwent expansion with viral peptide pools prior to sequencing. Subsequent to a culture period of 10 days, CD4+ T cells were isolated. Every participant took two doses of the BNT162b2 or mRNA-1273 vaccine. The assay was immunoSEQ multiplex PCR, and TCRdb's table has in-frame clones only and misses some. The data contain 25,000 to 35,000 clones, around 67% of them singletons. This specimen comes from a study of vaccination effects on CD4 cells after COVID-19. Study summary: Samples collected post-vaccine were obtained a median of 72 days after the second dose.

The CDR3 covers 15 residues. V shed 6 bases and J 6 bases; nucleotides not matched to a gene: 10. The germline V gene encodes CDR1 MGHRA and CDR2 YSYEKL. The sample here was CD4+ T cells from PBMCs cultured with HCoV-229E spike peptides, taken after COVID-19 vaccination. The receptor was derived from a human donor who received a COVID-19 vaccine. The J gene is TRBJ1-1, the V gene TRBV4-1; TRBD1 aligns across 10 bases. The CDR3 DNA reads TGCGCCAGCAGGAGGACAGGGGGAGGACGCGCTGAAGCTTTCTTT. It specifies CASRRTGGGRAEAFF.